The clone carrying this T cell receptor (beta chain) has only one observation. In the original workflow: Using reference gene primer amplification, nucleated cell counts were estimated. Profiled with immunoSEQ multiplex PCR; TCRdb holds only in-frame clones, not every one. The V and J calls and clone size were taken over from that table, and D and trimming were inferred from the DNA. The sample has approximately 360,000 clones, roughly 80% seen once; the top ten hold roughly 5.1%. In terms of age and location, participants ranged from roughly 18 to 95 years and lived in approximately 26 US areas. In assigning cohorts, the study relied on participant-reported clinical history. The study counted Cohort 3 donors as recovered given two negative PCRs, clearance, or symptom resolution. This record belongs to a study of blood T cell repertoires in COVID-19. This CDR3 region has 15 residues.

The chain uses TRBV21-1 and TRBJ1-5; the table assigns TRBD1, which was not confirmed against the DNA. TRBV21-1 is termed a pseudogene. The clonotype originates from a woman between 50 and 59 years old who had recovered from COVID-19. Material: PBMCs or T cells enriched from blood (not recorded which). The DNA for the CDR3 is TGTGCCAGCAGCCCGGACAGGGACGTCAATCAGCCCCAGCATTTT. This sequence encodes CASSPDRDVNQPQHF.